This T cell receptor (beta chain) was identified in a study of early T cells in non-severe SARS-CoV-2 infection. Study overall: Chains stayed unpaired after sequencing of bulk RNA from unsorted whole blood.

This CDR3 has 15 residues. Deletions cut 5 bases from V and 2 bases from J, with 13 bases between. The germline V gene encodes CDR1 MNHEY and CDR2 SMNVEV (reference sequence). The TCR library protocol attached unique molecular identifiers to the individual cDNA molecules. TCRdb re-derived calls from the 5' RACE reads in MiXCR, one entry per CDR3 protein. The data contain around 84,000 distinct CDR3 sequences, approximately 14% of them singletons. Notes on the study in general: Clonotype matching in VDJdb favored anti-spike CD8 responses and did not capture private and CD4 specificities.

This clonotype showed up many times. Its antigen is still unknown. The sequencing sample was made of whole blood. The chain links TRBV27 to TRBJ2-1; the D gene is possibly TRBD1 (6 bases). This receptor was identified in an adult who was a healthcare worker with PCR-confirmed SARS-CoV-2 infection or an uninfected control (not recorded which). For the CDR3, the DNA is TGTGCCAGCAGTCTTACAGGGATCGCCTACAATGAGCAGTTCTTC. It codes for CASSLTGIAYNEQFF.